The clone carrying this TCR beta chain was seen just once. This sample was taken from a study of blood T cell repertoires in COVID-19. Using immunoSEQ multiplex PCR, the repertoire was profiled, and TCRdb retains in-frame clones only, with some absent. The sample holds about 340,000 clones, 86% seen once. This CDR3 region has 14 residues. The germline CDR1 and CDR2 sequences are LNHDA and SQIVND (reference sequence). V shed 2 bases and J shed 1 base, with 7 bases lying between them. Specimen: PBMCs or T cells enriched from blood (not recorded which). The source is a woman in her forties with acute COVID-19. The chain carries TRBV19 and TRBJ2-3, with a possible D match to TRBD1 (5 bases). In nucleotides, the CDR3 is TGTGCCAGTAGTATAAAACAGGGCACAGATACGCAGTATTTT. Amino acids: CASSIKQGTDTQYF.